The 21 T cell receptor beta chains in this list originate from one sample, sequenced in a study of T cells in narcolepsy. Sequencing was performed with immunoSEQ multiplex PCR; in TCRdb, only in-frame clones are kept and a portion is missing. The sample holds some 30,000 clones, roughly 77% seen once. Source material: CD45RA- memory CD4+ T cells from PBMCs. All receptors come from a human donor with narcolepsy.

The J gene is TRBJ2-7, the V gene TRBV7-2, with D unclear. The germline V gene has CDR1 SGHTA and CDR2 FQGNSA. This CDR3 comprises 14 residues. V lost 2 bases and J lost 3, with 11 bases in between. The CDR3, as DNA: TGTGCCAGCAGCTTATGGTCGAAAGGCTACGAGCAGTACTTC. Amino acids: CASSLWSKGYEQYF.

Comments on this clone: Compared with germline, one end of the junction differs, possibly owing to a read error. V and J are TRBV7-7 and TRBJ2-5; 8 positions match TRBD1. The J call may be faulty, since TRBJ2-7 better matches the DNA end. The CDR3 covers 13 residues. Germline V lookup: CDR1 SSHAT, CDR2 FNYEAQ (reference sequence). The CDR3 DNA is TGTGCTAGCAGCTTCGACAGGGGCACCGAGCAGTACTTC. Its protein is CASSFDRGTEQYF.

The V call is TRBV6-1, the J call TRBJ2-7; 7 nucleotides align to TRBD2. V lost 5 bases, J lost 3 bases, and 10 bases stayed unmatched. Germline-derived CDR1 and CDR2 are MNHNS and SASEGT. CDR3 length equals 15 residues. The CDR3 loop is CASSRLADSLYEQYF. CDR3 in DNA: TGTGCCAGCAGTAGACTAGCTGATTCGCTCTACGAGCAGTACTTC.

The genes are TRBV30 and TRBJ1-1, with unresolved D. The CDR3 loop spans 13 amino acids. V was trimmed by 4 bases and J by 4 bases, leaving 13 bases between them. In germline, CDR1 is GTSNPN, CDR2 SVGIG (reference sequence). The CDR3 spells CAWTTGWVTEAFF. DNA for the CDR3: TGTGCCTGGACGACCGGGTGGGTCACTGAAGCTTTCTTT.

The genes are TRBV4-3 and TRBJ1-5, with D unclear. The CDR3 has 15 residues. Per germline, CDR1 LGHNA and CDR2 YSLEER. Trimming left V 0 bases short and J 2 bases short, with 8 bases between. The DNA for the CDR3 is TGCGCCAGCAGCCAAGAGGCTAGGGGCAATCAGCCCCAGCATTTT. Translated, it gives CASSQEARGNQPQHF.

The V call is TRBV5-4, the J call TRBJ2-2; TRBD1 matches at 8 bases. Trimming took 2 bases from V and 1 from J; bases not matched to a gene: 1. Germline V gene sequence: CDR1 SGHNT, CDR2 YYREEE (reference sequence). CDR3 length: 15 amino acids. The CDR3 region is CASSLGTGNTGELFF. The CDR3 nucleotides are TGTGCCAGCAGCTTAGGGACAGGGAACACCGGGGAGCTGTTTTTT.

The rearrangement uses TRBV28 and TRBJ2-5, with a possible D match to TRBD1 (6 bases). The J call is in doubt because the DNA end fits TRBJ2-7 better. Germline V gives CDR1 MDHEN, CDR2 SYDVKM. The CDR3 loop spans 15 amino acids. The CDR3 here is CASSLARQVSYEQYF. The DNA for the CDR3 is TGTGCCAGCAGTTTAGCGAGACAGGTCTCCTACGAGCAGTACTTC.

The chain carries TRBV13 and TRBJ2-7; 8 bases line up with TRBD2. V lost 0 bases and J lost 0; bases outside the gene matches: 7. The CDR3 runs to 17 residues. Germline assignment: CDR1 PRHDT and CDR2 FYEKMQ (reference sequence). The CDR3 loop reads CASSLGGLAESSYEQYF. DNA for the CDR3: TGTGCCAGCAGCTTAGGCGGACTAGCTGAAAGCTCCTACGAGCAGTACTTC.

This clone appeared a single time. CDR3 coding DNA: TGTGCCACCAGCAGGGGGGGGCGTTTCGCGAACACCGGGGAGCTGTTTTTT. This translates into CATSRGGRFANTGELFF. This chain connects TRBV15 to TRBJ2-2; TRBD2 might be the D (7 bases). From germline, CDR1 is LNHNV and CDR2 YYDKDF (reference sequence). CDR3 length equals 17 residues. V lost 3 bases to trimming and J lost 0 bases, with 14 bases between them. The full variable domain, with the rest looked up from reference TRBV15 and TRBJ2-2, is DAMVIQNPRYQVTQFGKPVTLSCSQTLNHNVMYWYQQKSSQAPKLLFHYYDKDFNNEADTPDNFQSRRPNTSFCFLDIRSPGLGDTAMYLCATSRGGRFANTGELFFGEGSRLTVL.

The rearrangement uses TRBV4-3 and TRBJ2-7; D might be TRBD2 (5 bases). The CDR3 is 14 amino acids. The V and J ends lost 3 bases and 3 bases respectively, with 12 bases between them. Germline CDR1 LGHNA, CDR2 YSLEER. CDR3 protein: CASSHQASFYEQYF. The CDR3 DNA reads as TGCGCCAGCAGCCACCAGGCTAGCTTCTACGAGCAGTACTTC.

V is TRBV11-3 and J is TRBJ1-2, with D unclear. The CDR3 is 12 amino acids. Germline CDR1 SGHNT, CDR2 YENEEA. Trimming stripped 2 bases from V and 6 bases from J, with 7 bases between. The CDR3 DNA sequence: TGTGCCAGCAGCTTAAACACGAATGGCTACACCTTC. Amino acid sequence: CASSLNTNGYTF.

V gene TRBV7-2 combines with J gene TRBJ2-4, with a tentative D call TRBD2 (5 bases). The CDR3 loop spans 13 amino acids. CDR1 and CDR2 (germline): SGHTA, FQGNSA. V was cut by 1 base and J by 7 bases, with 8 bases left in between. The CDR3 coding sequence is TGTGCCAGCAGCTTAGTCGAGGGTAACATTCAGTACTTC. Its translation is CASSLVEGNIQYF.

The gene calls are TRBV9 and TRBJ2-3; no clear D gene. Per germline, CDR1 SGDLS and CDR2 YYNGEE. The CDR3 loop spans 13 amino acids. Trimming shortened V by 3 bases and J by 6 bases, and 11 bases separated the two germline ends. CDR3 amino acids: CASSALVGDTQYF. The CDR3 DNA follows: TGTGCCAGCAGCGCCCTCGTGGGGGATACGCAGTATTTT.

This clone is classed as medium-sized. The chain has TRBV7-9 and TRBJ2-7, with a possible D match to TRBD1 (6 bases). The germline gives CDR1 SEHNR, CDR2 FQNEAQ (reference sequence). This CDR3 has 15 residues. V lost 5 bases, J lost 1 base, and 15 bases lay in between. For the CDR3, the DNA is TGTGCCAGCAGCGATTACAGGGTCGTTTCCTACGAGCAGTACTTC. Translation gives CASSDYRVVSYEQYF.

The J gene is TRBJ2-3, the V gene TRBV7-9; TRBD2 is a possible D gene (5 bases). Trimming took 5 bases from V and 0 from J, leaving 12 bases between them. The CDR3 contains 15 residues. Germline loops: CDR1 SEHNR, CDR2 FQNEAQ (reference sequence). DNA for the CDR3: TGTGCCAGCAGCCCATTCGGGGTTAGCACAGATACGCAGTATTTT. As protein: CASSPFGVSTDTQYF.

V gene TRBV5-7 combines with J gene TRBJ2-5, with a weak D call TRBD1 (6 bases). TRBV5-7 qualifies as an ORF whose function is uncertain. The CDR3 spans 16 residues. V lost 0 bases and J lost 2, with 14 bases in between. The CDR3 loop reads CASSLADRRSQETQYF. The CDR3 DNA is TGTGCCAGCAGCTTGGCCGACAGGAGGTCTCAAGAGACCCAGTACTTC.

The rearrangement joins TRBV10-3 to TRBJ2-7, with 9 bases matching TRBD1. This CDR3 has 13 residues. The germline CDR1 and CDR2 sequences are ENHRY and SYGVKD. The CDR3 region is CATNPGQGYEQYF. As DNA, the CDR3 is TGTGCTACCAATCCGGGACAGGGCTACGAGCAGTACTTC.

The chain links TRBV5-1 to TRBJ2-1; D perhaps matches TRBD2 (5 bases). Trimming removed 2 bases from V and 2 bases from J, with 8 bases in between. The germline V gene has CDR1 SGHRS and CDR2 YFSETQ. The CDR3 covers 14 residues. The DNA for the CDR3 is TGCGCCAGCAGCTTACCGGGAACCTACAATGAGCAGTTCTTC. Translating gives CASSLPGTYNEQFF.

This chain links TRBV2 with TRBJ2-7; D is ambiguous. The germline V gene has CDR1 SNHLY and CDR2 FYNNEI. V was shortened by 7 bases and J by 3 bases, with 7 bases between the two germline ends. CDR3 length: 11 amino acids. For the CDR3, the DNA is TGTGCCAGCACGACCTTCTACGAGCAGTACTTC. It encodes CASTTFYEQYF.

V gene TRBV20-1 combines with J gene TRBJ1-2; D possibly corresponds to TRBD1 (5 bases). V gave up 1 base and J gave up 8 bases, with 8 bases separating them. From germline, CDR1 is DFQATT and CDR2 SNEGSKA (reference sequence). The CDR3 contains 11 residues. The CDR3 sequence: CSARAGPGYTF. CDR3 DNA: TGCAGTGCTAGAGCGGGACCCGGCTACACCTTC.

J is TRBJ2-7 and V is TRBV28, with 11 bases that match TRBD1. This CDR3 spans 13 amino acids. V trimming: 9 bases; J trimming: 4 bases; junction bases outside the gene matches: 5. Per germline, CDR1 MDHEN and CDR2 SYDVKM. The CDR3 protein is CASRTGGKYEQYF. The CDR3, as DNA: TGTGCCAGTAGGACAGGGGGCAAGTACGAGCAGTACTTC.